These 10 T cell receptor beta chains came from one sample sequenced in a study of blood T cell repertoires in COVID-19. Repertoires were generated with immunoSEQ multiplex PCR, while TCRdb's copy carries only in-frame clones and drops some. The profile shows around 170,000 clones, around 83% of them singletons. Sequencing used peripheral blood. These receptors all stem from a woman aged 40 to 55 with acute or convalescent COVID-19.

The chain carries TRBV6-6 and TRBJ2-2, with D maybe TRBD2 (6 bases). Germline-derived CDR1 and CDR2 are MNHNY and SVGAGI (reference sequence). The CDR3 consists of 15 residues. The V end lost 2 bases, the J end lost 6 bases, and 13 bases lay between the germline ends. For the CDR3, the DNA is TGTGCCAGCAGTTACGGAGGGGCGCGGTCCGGGGAGCTGTTTTTT. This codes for CASSYGGARSGELFF.

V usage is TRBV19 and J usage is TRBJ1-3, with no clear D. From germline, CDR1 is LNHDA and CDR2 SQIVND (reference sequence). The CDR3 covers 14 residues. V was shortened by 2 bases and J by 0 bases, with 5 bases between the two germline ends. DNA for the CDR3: TGTGCCAGTAGTATAAGCTACTCTGGAAACACCATATATTTT. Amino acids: CASSISYSGNTIYF. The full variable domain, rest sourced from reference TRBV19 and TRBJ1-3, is DGGITQSPKYLFRKEGQNVTLSCEQNLNHDAMYWYRQDPGQGLRLIYYSQIVNDFQKGDIAEGYSVSREKKESFPLTVTSAQKNPTAFYLCASSISYSGNTIYFGEGSWLTVV.

CDR3 protein: CASIRRGQVVGELFF. The CDR3 DNA sequence: TGTGCCAGCATCCGGAGAGGACAGGTTGTCGGGGAGCTGTTTTTT. The gene calls are TRBV28 and TRBJ2-2, with TRBD1 matching 7 bases. This CDR3 has 15 residues. Germline values: CDR1 MDHEN, CDR2 SYDVKM. Trimming removed 7 bases from V and 7 bases from J; junction bases left unmatched: 12.

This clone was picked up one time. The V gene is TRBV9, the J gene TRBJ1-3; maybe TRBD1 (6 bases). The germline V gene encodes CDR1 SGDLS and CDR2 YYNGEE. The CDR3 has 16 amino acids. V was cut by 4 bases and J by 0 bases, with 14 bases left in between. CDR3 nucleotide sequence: TGTGCCAGCAGCAGCCGACAGGAAGGCTCTGGAAACACCATATATTTT. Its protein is CASSSRQEGSGNTIYF.

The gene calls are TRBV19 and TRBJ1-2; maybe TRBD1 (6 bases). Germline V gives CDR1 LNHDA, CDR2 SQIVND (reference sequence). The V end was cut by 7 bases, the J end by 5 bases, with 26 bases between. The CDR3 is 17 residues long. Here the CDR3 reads CASTQTGGSPLGYGYTF. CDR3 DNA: TGTGCCAGTACCCAGACAGGCGGATCCCCACTAGGGTATGGCTACACCTTC.

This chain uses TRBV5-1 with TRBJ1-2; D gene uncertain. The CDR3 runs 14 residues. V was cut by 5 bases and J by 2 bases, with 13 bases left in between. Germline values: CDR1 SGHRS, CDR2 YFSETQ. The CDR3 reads CASRRGEVNYGYTF. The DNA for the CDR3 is TGCGCCAGCAGACGAGGCGAGGTGAACTATGGCTACACCTTC.

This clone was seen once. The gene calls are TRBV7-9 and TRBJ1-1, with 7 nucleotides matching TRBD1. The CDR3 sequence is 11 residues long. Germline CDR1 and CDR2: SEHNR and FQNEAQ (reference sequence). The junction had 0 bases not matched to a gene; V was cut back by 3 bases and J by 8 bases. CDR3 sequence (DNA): TGTGCCAGCAGCTTGACAGGGGAAGCTTTCTTT. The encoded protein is CASSLTGEAFF.

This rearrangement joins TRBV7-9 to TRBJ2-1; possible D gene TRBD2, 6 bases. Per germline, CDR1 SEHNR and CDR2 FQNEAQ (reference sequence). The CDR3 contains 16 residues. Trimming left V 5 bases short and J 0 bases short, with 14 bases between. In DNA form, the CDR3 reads TGTGCCAGCAGCCAGGCTCTGGGGGGCTCCTACAATGAGCAGTTCTTC. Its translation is CASSQALGGSYNEQFF.

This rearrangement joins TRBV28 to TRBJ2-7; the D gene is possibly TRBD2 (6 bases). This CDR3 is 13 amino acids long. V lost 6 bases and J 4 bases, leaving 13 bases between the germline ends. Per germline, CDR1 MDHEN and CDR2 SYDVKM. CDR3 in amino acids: CASSHGRRYEQYF. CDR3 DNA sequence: TGTGCCAGCAGCCACGGGAGAAGGTACGAGCAGTACTTC.

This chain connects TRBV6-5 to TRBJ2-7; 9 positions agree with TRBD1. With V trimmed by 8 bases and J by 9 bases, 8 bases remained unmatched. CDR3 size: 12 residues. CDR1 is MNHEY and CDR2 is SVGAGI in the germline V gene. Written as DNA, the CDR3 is TGTGCCAGCGGACGGGACAGGGCGGTGCAGTACTTC. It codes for CASGRDRAVQYF.